A selection of T cell receptor beta chains follows, all from one sample in a study of OX40 agonist ivuxolimab in advanced cancers. Generated by immunoSEQ multiplex PCR, the TCRdb table keeps only in-frame clones and is missing some. Of 63,000 or so clones in the sample, around 88% are singletons; the top ten hold under 3%. The specimen was CD4+ or CD8+ T cells sorted from blood, collected in a trial of the OX40 agonist ivuxolimab. These receptors originate from an adult with an advanced solid tumor such as melanoma, head and neck, liver or kidney cancer. Each CDR3 is given with its conserved first and last residue. Each record gives: CDR3 DNA, CDR3 protein, CDR3 length, D gene, clone size, J gene, V gene. A D gene is named only where the DNA matches it firmly. Clone size is shown for a subset of rows, as once, few, many or a class of expanded clone.

TGTGCCAGCAGAGCCCAGGGGGCGGATGGCTACACCTTC	CASRAQGADGYTF	13	TRBD1	few	TRBJ1-2	TRBV6-4
TGCGCCAGCAGCGAGACAGGGATCCAAGAGACCCAGTACTTC	CASSETGIQETQYF	14	TRBD1	NA	TRBJ2-5	TRBV4-1
TGTGCCAGCTCACTACTTAAACAGACAGGGGTTGAAAAACTGTTTTTT	CASSLLKQTGVEKLFF	16	TRBD1	once	TRBJ1-4	TRBV18
TGCGCCAGCAGCCAGGACAGCAGCTTCTCTGGAAACACCATATATTTT	CASSQDSSFSGNTIYF	16	NA	NA	TRBJ1-3	TRBV5-1
TGTGCCACCGGGGTGGAGTACGAGCAGTACTTC	CATGVEYEQYF	11	NA	NA	TRBJ2-7	TRBV28
TGCGCCAGCAGCTCCCAGGGGGAAGAGACCCAGTACTTC	CASSSQGEETQYF	13	TRBD1	NA	TRBJ2-5	TRBV5-1
TGTGCCAGCAATACTTACACCGCTACTGAAGCTTTCTTT	CASNTYTATEAFF	13	NA	NA	TRBJ1-1	TRBV2
TGTGCCAGCAGCTTCACGACAGTTGAAGCTTTCTTT	CASSFTTVEAFF	12	NA	NA	TRBJ1-1	TRBV7-8
TGTGCCATCAGTGTCCCGGACCTTAACTATGGCTACACCTTC	CAISVPDLNYGYTF	14	NA	NA	TRBJ1-2	TRBV10-3
TGTGCCAGCAGAGTCCAGGGAGATGAAGCTTTCTTT	CASRVQGDEAFF	12	NA	NA	TRBJ1-1	TRBV6-1